This TCR beta chain was obtained from a study of cytomegalovirus exposure and HLA in healthy donors. Use of 60 Vbeta and 13 Jbeta primers characterized the PCR. Data came from immunoSEQ multiplex PCR; TCRdb stores just in-frame clones and leaves some out. The data hold 130,000 or so clones, with approximately 80% observed a single time. The CDR3 totals 16 residues. CDR1 and CDR2 from the germline V gene are MNHEY and SMNVEV (reference sequence). Trimming took off 4 bases at V and 2 bases at J, with 15 bases between the two ends. The sample taken for sequencing was PBMCs. This TCR was sampled from a female donor in good health and CMV-seropositive. This sequence joins TRBV27 and TRBJ1-5, with D hard to call. For the CDR3, the DNA is TGTGCCAGCAGTTCCTTGGGCCGCTCGGGCAATCAGCCCCAGCATTTT. Protein product: CASSSLGRSGNQPQHF.